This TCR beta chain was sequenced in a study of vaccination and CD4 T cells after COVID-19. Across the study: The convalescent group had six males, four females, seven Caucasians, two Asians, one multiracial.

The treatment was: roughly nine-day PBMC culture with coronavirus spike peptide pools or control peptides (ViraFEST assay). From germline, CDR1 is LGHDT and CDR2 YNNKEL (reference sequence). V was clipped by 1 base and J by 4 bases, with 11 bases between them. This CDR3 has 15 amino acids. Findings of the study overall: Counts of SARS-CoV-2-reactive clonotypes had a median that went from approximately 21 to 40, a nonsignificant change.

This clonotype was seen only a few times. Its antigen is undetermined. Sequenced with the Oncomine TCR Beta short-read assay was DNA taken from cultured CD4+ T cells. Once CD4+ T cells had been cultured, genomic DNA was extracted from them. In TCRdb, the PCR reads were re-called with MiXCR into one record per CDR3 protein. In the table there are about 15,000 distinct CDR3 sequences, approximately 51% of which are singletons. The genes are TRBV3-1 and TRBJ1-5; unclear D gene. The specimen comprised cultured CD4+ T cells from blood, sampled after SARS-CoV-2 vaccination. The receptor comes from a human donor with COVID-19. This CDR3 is CASSQGPGGNQPQHF. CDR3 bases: TGTGCCAGCAGCCAAGGCCCCGGAGGGAATCAGCCCCAGCATTTT.